Each of the 6 T cell receptor beta chains below was sequenced from the same sample in a study of T cell responses to AZD1222 COVID-19 vaccine. Sequencing was performed with immunoSEQ multiplex PCR; in TCRdb, only in-frame clones are kept and a portion is missing. Here the sample spans tens of thousands of clones, 84% being singletons. Sequencing was performed on peripheral blood, taken on day 0 of AZD1222 vaccination. The receptor set was obtained from an adult in good health.

The chain carries TRBV7-2 and TRBJ2-7, with TRBD2 matching over 13 bases. The CDR3 consists of 15 residues. The germline gives CDR1 SGHTA, CDR2 FQGNSA. Trimming removed 4 bases from V and 4 bases from J; junction bases left unmatched: 4. The CDR3 is CASSSGLAGMYEQYF. The CDR3 nucleotides are TGTGCCAGCAGCTCGGGACTAGCGGGAATGTACGAGCAGTACTTC.

This clone was picked up a small number of times. The V call is TRBV11-3, the J call TRBJ2-5; D is possibly TRBD2 (5 bases). Germline assignment: CDR1 SGHNT and CDR2 YENEEA. This CDR3 spans 13 amino acids. V lost 1 base and J 5 bases, leaving 8 bases between the germline ends. This CDR3 reads CASSLAEGETQYF. CDR3 DNA sequence: TGTGCCAGCAGCTTAGCCGAGGGCGAGACCCAGTACTTC.

This clone appeared once. This chain links TRBV2 with TRBJ2-5, with TRBD1 matching 7 bases. CDR1 is SNHLY and CDR2 is FYNNEI in the germline V gene. CDR3 length: 13 residues. V shed 8 bases, J shed 5 bases, and the junction held 8 bases outside the gene matches. In nucleotides, the CDR3 is TGTGCCAGCTCAGCAGGGGGTGGGGAGACCCAGTACTTC. Translating it yields CASSAGGGETQYF.

This clone was seen a few times. The rearrangement joins TRBV7-2 to TRBJ2-7, with no clear D. Trimming left V 6 bases short and J 0 bases short, with 21 bases between. This CDR3 comprises 17 residues. Per the germline V gene, CDR1 is SGHTA and CDR2 is FQGNSA. The CDR3 here is CASSPQHLTLSSYEQYF. The CDR3 bases are TGTGCCAGCAGTCCCCAACATTTGACTTTGAGCTCCTACGAGCAGTACTTC.

The chain has TRBV27 and TRBJ1-1; D remains ambiguous. V lost 3 bases to trimming and J lost 7 bases, with 12 bases between them. The CDR3 sequence is 13 residues long. Germline loops: CDR1 MNHEY, CDR2 SMNVEV (reference sequence). CDR3 in amino acids: CASSFGRRGEAFF. The CDR3, as DNA: TGTGCCAGCAGTTTCGGCAGGAGAGGTGAAGCTTTCTTT.

V usage is TRBV9 and J usage is TRBJ2-2, with D possibly being TRBD2 (6 bases). The CDR3 is 13 amino acids. Germline-derived CDR1 and CDR2 are SGDLS and YYNGEE. The germline V and J ends were trimmed by 3 bases and 10 bases, with 13 bases remaining between them. The CDR3 DNA reads as TGTGCCAGCAGCGCCCCGGGGGTTTCGGAGCTGTTTTTT. It specifies CASSAPGVSELFF.